Described below is a single T cell receptor beta chain sequence and its context. Enrollment of patients from Seattle took place during active infection, with longitudinal follow-up. Per the original methods: Amplification from reference gene primers served as the basis for estimated nucleated cell counts. The data were produced by immunoSEQ multiplex PCR, yet TCRdb's version contains in-frame clones alone and is incomplete. D and trimming were read from the DNA, whereas the V and J calls and clone size are those reported in that table. Of 150,000 to 200,000 clones detected, over 80% appear once; the ten largest clones hold 4.8%. The sample comes from a study of blood T cell repertoires in COVID-19. In the study overall: In each case, the material was cDNA or gDNA derived from T cells, B-cell-depleted T cells, or PBMCs.

Germline loops: CDR1 LNHDA, CDR2 SQIVND (reference sequence). The V gene lost 3 bases and the J gene lost 1 base, with 9 bases spanning the gap. The CDR3 is made up of 14 amino acids. The V gene is TRBV19, the J gene TRBJ1-1; D is undetermined. Specimen: peripheral blood. The sequence derives from a man aged 25-45 years with COVID-19, enrolled during active disease. The CDR3 region is CASSIQQRNTEAFF. The CDR3 coding sequence is TGTGCCAGTAGTATTCAACAGAGGAACACTGAAGCTTTCTTT. Supplemented by reference TRBV19 and TRBJ1-1, the full variable domain reads DGGITQSPKYLFRKEGQNVTLSCEQNLNHDAMYWYRQDPGQGLRLIYYSQIVNDFQKGDIAEGYSVSREKKESFPLTVTSAQKNPTAFYLCASSIQQRNTEAFFGQGTRLTVV.